One and the same sample provided the 4 T cell receptor beta chains below, sequenced in a study of cytomegalovirus exposure and HLA in healthy donors. Use of 60 Vbeta and 13 Jbeta primers characterized the PCR. The table came from immunoSEQ multiplex PCR; TCRdb's copy has only in-frame clones and leaves some out. The sample shows fewer than 200,000 clones, around 81% of them seen only once. The specimen was PBMCs. The receptors were sampled from a woman under 40 in good health and CMV-seronegative.

As for this clone: Compared with germline, one end of the junction differs, possibly owing to a read error. The chain couples TRBV7-9 to TRBJ2-5, with 8 bases fitting TRBD1. The CDR3 loop spans 15 amino acids. CDR1 is SEHNR, CDR2 FQNEAQ, per germline (reference sequence). The CDR3: CSSSFVDRDVETQYF. CDR3 sequence (DNA): TGTTCCAGCAGCTTTGTGGACAGGGACGTGGAGACCCAGTACTTC.

The chain recombines TRBV19 with TRBJ2-1; the match to TRBD2 covers 7 bases. With V trimmed by 3 bases and J by 6 bases, 5 bases remained unmatched. The CDR3 contains 14 residues. The V gene's germline CDR1 is LNHDA and CDR2 SQIVND (reference sequence). CDR3 region: CASSMREPPNEQFF. The CDR3 DNA is TGTGCCAGTAGTATGCGGGAGCCCCCCAATGAGCAGTTCTTC.

This rearrangement joins TRBV2 to TRBJ2-7; 11 bases map to TRBD2. Unmatched junction bases numbered 8, after V lost 3 bases and J lost 10 bases. CDR1 and CDR2 (germline): SNHLY, FYNNEI. CDR3 size: 14 residues. The CDR3 sequence: CASSDVLAGGIQYF. The CDR3 bases are TGTGCCAGCAGTGATGTGCTAGCGGGGGGTATACAGTACTTC.

J is TRBJ1-1 and V is TRBV5-1; D may be TRBD1 (6 bases). This CDR3 has 16 amino acids. V was clipped by 4 bases and J by 1 base, with 17 bases between them. Germline CDR1 reads SGHRS; CDR2 reads YFSETQ. The CDR3, as DNA: TGCGCCAGCAGCCCTATTCAGGGGTTTCCGAACACTGAAGCTTTCTTT. It translates to CASSPIQGFPNTEAFF.